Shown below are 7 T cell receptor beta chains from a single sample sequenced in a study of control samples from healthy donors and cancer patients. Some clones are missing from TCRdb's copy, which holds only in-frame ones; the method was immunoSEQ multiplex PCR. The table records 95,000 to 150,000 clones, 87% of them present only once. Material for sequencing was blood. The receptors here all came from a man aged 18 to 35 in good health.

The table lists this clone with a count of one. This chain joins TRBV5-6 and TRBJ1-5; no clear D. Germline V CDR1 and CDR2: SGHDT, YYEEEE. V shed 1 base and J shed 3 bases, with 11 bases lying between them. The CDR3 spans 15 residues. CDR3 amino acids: CASSLWSGPNQPQHF. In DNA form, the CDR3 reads TGTGCCAGCAGCTTGTGGTCGGGCCCCAATCAGCCCCAGCATTTT.

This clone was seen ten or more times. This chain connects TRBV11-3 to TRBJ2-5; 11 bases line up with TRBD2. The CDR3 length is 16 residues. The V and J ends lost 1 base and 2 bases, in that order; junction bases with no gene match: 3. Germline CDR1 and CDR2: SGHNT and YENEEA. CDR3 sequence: CASSLASSGRQETQYF. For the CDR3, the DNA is TGTGCCAGCAGCTTAGCGTCTAGCGGGAGGCAAGAGACCCAGTACTTC.

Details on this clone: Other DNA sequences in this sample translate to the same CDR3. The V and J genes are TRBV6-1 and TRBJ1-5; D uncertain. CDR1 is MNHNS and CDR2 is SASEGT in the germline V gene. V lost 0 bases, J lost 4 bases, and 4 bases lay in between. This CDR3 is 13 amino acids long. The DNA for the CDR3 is TGTGCCAGCAGTGAAGCACGTAATCAGCCCCAGCATTTT. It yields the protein CASSEARNQPQHF.

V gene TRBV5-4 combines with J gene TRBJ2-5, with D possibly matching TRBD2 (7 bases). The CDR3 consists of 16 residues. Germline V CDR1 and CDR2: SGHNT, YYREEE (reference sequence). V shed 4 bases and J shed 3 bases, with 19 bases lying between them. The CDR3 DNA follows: TGTGCCAGCAGCCCAGGGGCCCAAGGGGGGGAAGAGACCCAGTACTTC. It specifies CASSPGAQGGEETQYF.

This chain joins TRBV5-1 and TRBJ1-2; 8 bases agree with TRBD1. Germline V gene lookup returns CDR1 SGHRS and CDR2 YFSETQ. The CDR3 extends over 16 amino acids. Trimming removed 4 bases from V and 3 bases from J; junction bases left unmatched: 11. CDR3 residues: CASSPYRGFGDYGYTF. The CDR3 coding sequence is TGCGCCAGCAGCCCTTACAGGGGGTTCGGCGACTATGGCTACACCTTC.

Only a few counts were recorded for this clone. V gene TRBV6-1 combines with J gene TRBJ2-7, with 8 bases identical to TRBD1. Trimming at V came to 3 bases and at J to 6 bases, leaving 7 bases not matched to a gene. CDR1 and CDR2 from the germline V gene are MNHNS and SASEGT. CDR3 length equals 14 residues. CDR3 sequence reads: CASSERTGPLEQYF. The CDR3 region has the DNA TGTGCCAGCAGTGAGAGGACAGGGCCACTCGAGCAGTACTTC.

The CDR3 nucleotides are TGCGCCAGCAGCTTGGGGGGGCGGAATGAAAAACTGTTTTTT. Amino acids: CASSLGGRNEKLFF. The rearrangement uses TRBV5-1 and TRBJ1-4; D is possibly TRBD1 (6 bases). Germline assignment: CDR1 SGHRS and CDR2 YFSETQ. CDR3 length: 14 amino acids. With 0 bases removed from V and 5 bases from J, the gap between germline ends came to 8 bases. Variable domain in full (rest from reference TRBV5-1 and TRBJ1-4): KAGVTQTPRYLIKTRGQQVTLSCSPISGHRSVSWYQQTPGQGLQFLFEYFSETQRNKGNFPGRFSGRQFSNSRSEMNVSTLELGDSALYLCASSLGGRNEKLFFGSGTQLSVL.